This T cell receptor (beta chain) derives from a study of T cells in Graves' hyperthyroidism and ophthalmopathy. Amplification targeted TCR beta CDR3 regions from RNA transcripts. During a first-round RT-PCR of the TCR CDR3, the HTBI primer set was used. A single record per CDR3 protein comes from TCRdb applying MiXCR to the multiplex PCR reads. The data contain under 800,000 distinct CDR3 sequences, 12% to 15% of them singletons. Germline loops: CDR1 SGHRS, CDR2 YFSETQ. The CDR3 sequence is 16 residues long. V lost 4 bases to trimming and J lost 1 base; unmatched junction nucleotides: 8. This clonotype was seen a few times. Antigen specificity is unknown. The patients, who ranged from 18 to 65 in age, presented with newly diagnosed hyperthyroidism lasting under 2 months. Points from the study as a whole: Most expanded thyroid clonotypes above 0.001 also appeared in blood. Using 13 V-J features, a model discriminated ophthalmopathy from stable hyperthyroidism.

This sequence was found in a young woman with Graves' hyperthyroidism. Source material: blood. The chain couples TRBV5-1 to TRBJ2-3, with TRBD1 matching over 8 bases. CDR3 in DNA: TGCGCCAGCAGCGCGCGAGGGGGACAGGGCACAGATACGCAGTATTTT. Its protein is CASSARGGQGTDTQYF.